The 20 T cell receptor beta chains below come from one sample, sequenced in a study of chemoradiotherapy in HPV16-positive cancers. Method: immunoSEQ multiplex PCR; TCRdb's copy keeps in-frame clones and lacks some. The sample consists of thousands of clones, over 55% of them appearing once. The source material was tumor tissue, sampled from a patient who underwent chemoradiotherapy. The receptors come from a human donor with HPV-associated anogenital cancer.

CDR3 protein: CASSFAGRNYGYTF. CDR3 nucleotides: TGTGCCAGCAGTTTTGCTGGACGGAACTATGGCTACACCTTC. This chain connects TRBV28 to TRBJ1-2; D unclear. This CDR3 is 14 amino acids long. Looked up from germline, CDR1 is MDHEN and CDR2 is SYDVKM. The V gene lost 3 bases and the J gene lost 2 bases, with 10 bases spanning the gap.

The chain's CDR3 is CASTYNRRGTGSGYTF. CDR3 sequence (DNA): TGTGCCAGCACCTACAACAGGAGGGGGACAGGCTCTGGCTACACCTTC. The chain recombines TRBV2 with TRBJ1-2; TRBD1 matches at 8 bases. With V trimmed by 7 bases and J by 7 bases, 17 bases remained unmatched. There are 16 residues in the CDR3. Germline CDR1 reads SNHLY; CDR2 reads FYNNEI. The full variable domain, with the rest looked up from reference TRBV2 and TRBJ1-2, is EPEVTQTPSHQVTQMGQEVILRCVPISNHLYFYWYRQILGQKVEFLVSFYNNEISEKSEIFDDQFSVERPDGSNFTLKIRSTKLEDSAMYFCASTYNRRGTGSGYTFGSGTRLTVV.

The J gene is TRBJ1-6, the V gene TRBV7-9; possible D gene TRBD1, 5 bases. Looked up from germline, CDR1 is SEHNR and CDR2 is FQNEAQ (reference sequence). The CDR3 is 16 amino acids. Deletions cut 0 bases from V and 5 bases from J, with 11 bases between. The CDR3 loop is CASSLAGGFNNSPLHF. CDR3 nucleotide sequence: TGTGCCAGCAGCTTAGCGGGGGGGTTTAATAATTCACCCCTCCACTTT.

This clone was detected only a few times. V gene TRBV18 combines with J gene TRBJ1-5; D perhaps matches TRBD1 (5 bases). Looked up from germline, CDR1 is KGHSH and CDR2 is LQKENI. This CDR3 contains 15 residues. The V and J ends lost 2 bases and 8 bases respectively, with 16 bases between them. As DNA, the CDR3 is TGTGCCAGCTCACCATCGACCGACAGTAGGGAGCCCCAGCATTTT. It codes for CASSPSTDSREPQHF.

This clone has only a few counts. The chain joins TRBV6-5 to TRBJ1-2, with D tentatively TRBD1 (6 bases). V lost 6 bases and J 2 bases, leaving 13 bases between the germline ends. Germline-derived CDR1 and CDR2 are MNHEY and SVGAGI. There are 14 residues in the CDR3. CDR3 sequence: CASRAFQGNYGYTF. DNA of the CDR3: TGTGCCAGCAGGGCCTTTCAGGGGAACTATGGCTACACCTTC.

The CDR3 region is CASGPGRGGGEAFF. The CDR3, as DNA: TGCGCCAGCGGCCCCGGGAGGGGAGGGGGTGAAGCTTTCTTT. The chain links TRBV5-1 to TRBJ1-1, with a tentative D call TRBD1 (6 bases). Between the trimmed V and J ends, which lost 7 bases and 7 bases, there was a span of 20 bases. The CDR3 has 14 residues. Germline assignment: CDR1 SGHRS and CDR2 YFSETQ.

The rearrangement uses TRBV27 and TRBJ2-5; TRBD2 matches 10 bases. This CDR3 has 16 amino acids. Germline V gene lookup returns CDR1 MNHEY and CDR2 SMNVEV (reference sequence). V trimming: 3 bases; J trimming: 5 bases; junction bases outside the gene matches: 9. CDR3 sequence reads: CASSLKASGRWETQYF. The CDR3 region has the DNA TGTGCCAGCAGTTTGAAGGCTAGCGGGAGATGGGAGACCCAGTACTTC.

This clone appeared a single time. The CDR3 DNA follows: TGTGCCTGGAATAAGCGGGGGGGGGTAGATACGCAGTATTTT. Translated, it gives CAWNKRGGVDTQYF. The chain is built from TRBV30 and TRBJ2-3; 10 bases match TRBD2. The CDR3 is made up of 14 amino acids. Trimming removed 4 bases from V and 5 bases from J; junction bases left unmatched: 6. Germline-derived CDR1 and CDR2 are GTSNPN and SVGIG (reference sequence).

This clone has just a few counts. V gene TRBV27 combines with J gene TRBJ1-5; no firm D call. Trimming stripped 2 bases from V and 6 bases from J, with 8 bases between. Germline loops: CDR1 MNHEY, CDR2 SMNVEV (reference sequence). CDR3 size: 13 residues. The CDR3 DNA follows: TGTGCCAGCAGTTTAGTTGGCGGTCAGCCCCAGCATTTT. Its protein is CASSLVGGQPQHF.

The V call is TRBV5-1, the J call TRBJ2-3; unclear D gene. The CDR3 totals 14 residues. Looked up from germline, CDR1 is SGHRS and CDR2 is YFSETQ. V dropped 4 bases and J dropped 5 bases, with 14 bases sitting between them. Here the CDR3 reads CASSVPQTGDTQYF. The DNA of the CDR3 is TGCGCCAGCAGCGTACCCCAAACGGGAGATACGCAGTATTTT.

The rearrangement uses TRBV6-1 and TRBJ1-4; 9 bases are a match to TRBD1. V trimming: 2 bases; J trimming: 8 bases; junction bases outside the gene matches: 15. Germline CDR1 and CDR2: MNHNS and SASEGT. The CDR3 sequence is 18 residues long. The CDR3 coding sequence is TGTGCCAGCAGTGAATATTATCGGGACAGGGTCCGGGGGGAAAAACTGTTTTTT. Its protein product is CASSEYYRDRVRGEKLFF.

The rearrangement uses TRBV25-1 and TRBJ2-4; 7 bases align to TRBD1. Germline V lookup: CDR1 MGHDK, CDR2 SYGVNS. The CDR3 is 17 residues long. The V and J ends lost 2 bases and 8 bases, in that order; junction bases with no gene match: 15. The CDR3 here is CASSEPYRDSDDDIQYF. As DNA, the CDR3 is TGTGCCAGCAGTGAACCCTACCGGGACAGCGACGACGACATTCAGTACTTC.

This clone was counted a few times. The chain is built from TRBV5-5 and TRBJ1-3; D is undetermined. With 3 bases removed from V and 4 bases from J, the gap between germline ends came to 5 bases. Germline V gene sequence: CDR1 SGHKS, CDR2 YYEKEE (reference sequence). CDR3 length: 12 amino acids. The CDR3 bases are TGTGCCAGCAGCTCAAGAGGAAACACCATATATTTT. It codes for CASSSRGNTIYF.

This sequence joins TRBV7-2 and TRBJ2-3, with D possibly TRBD2 on 6 matching bases. Trimming shortened V by 4 bases and J by 4 bases, and 12 bases separated the two germline ends. This CDR3 has 14 amino acids. CDR1 is SGHTA and CDR2 is FQGNSA in the germline V gene. The CDR3 is CASSSSVGADTQYF. DNA for the CDR3: TGTGCCAGCAGCTCTAGCGTAGGCGCAGATACGCAGTATTTT.

The chain couples TRBV7-2 to TRBJ2-5, with 12 positions matching TRBD2. Germline V lookup: CDR1 SGHTA, CDR2 FQGNSA. V lost 3 bases and J lost 7; bases outside the gene matches: 3. This CDR3 has 14 amino acids. The CDR3 loop is CASSLTSGGGTQYF. The CDR3 region has the DNA TGTGCCAGCAGCTTGACTAGCGGGGGTGGGACCCAGTACTTC.

The chain carries TRBV19 and TRBJ2-4; D is perhaps TRBD1 (5 bases). V dropped 0 bases and J dropped 0 bases, with 9 bases sitting between them. CDR1 and CDR2 from the germline V gene are LNHDA and SQIVND (reference sequence). The CDR3 contains 16 residues. CDR3 DNA sequence: TGTGCCAGTAGTATAGATCAGGGAATAGCCAAAAACATTCAGTACTTC. It is translated as CASSIDQGIAKNIQYF.

Details on this clone: At one end the junction does not follow the germline gene, possibly because of a read error. The chain links TRBV29-1 to TRBJ2-2; D is ambiguous. The CDR3 covers 14 residues. Germline V gene sequence: CDR1 SQVTM, CDR2 ANQGSEA. The CDR3 DNA follows: TGCAGCGTAGAAGCAAGGACGAACACCGGGGAGCTGTTTTTT. Encoded protein: CSVEARTNTGELFF.

V and J are TRBV5-1 and TRBJ2-1; D gene ambiguous. Trimming stripped 2 bases from V and 9 bases from J, with 9 bases between. Looked up from germline, CDR1 is SGHRS and CDR2 is YFSETQ. There are 12 residues in the CDR3. This chain's CDR3 is CASSFWAGEQFF. The DNA of the CDR3 is TGCGCCAGCAGCTTTTGGGCTGGTGAGCAGTTCTTC.

The V call is TRBV6-1, the J call TRBJ2-3; D ambiguous. Trimming took 2 bases from V and 5 from J, leaving 11 bases between them. Germline lookup yields CDR1 MNHNS and CDR2 SASEGT. There are 14 residues in the CDR3. Here the CDR3 DNA reads TGTGCCAGCAGTGAAAGAACTGTCAGAGATACGCAGTATTTT. Residues: CASSERTVRDTQYF.

The rearrangement uses TRBV19 and TRBJ1-1; tentatively, D is TRBD1 (6 bases). The CDR3 sequence is 14 residues long. V lost 7 bases, J lost 0 bases, and 12 bases lay in between. Germline V gives CDR1 LNHDA, CDR2 SQIVND (reference sequence). Here the CDR3 DNA reads TGTGCCAGTATAGGGGGGGTCGTGAACACTGAAGCTTTCTTT. Encoded protein: CASIGGVVNTEAFF.